This T cell receptor beta chain was identified in a study of blood T cell repertoires in COVID-19. Overall study context: The study drew acute and convalescent COVID-19 samples from the United States, Italy and Spain. T cells, B-cell-depleted T cells, or PBMCs provided the cDNA or gDNA that served as material.

Looked up from germline, CDR1 is SGHTA and CDR2 is FQGNSA. Between the trimmed V and J ends, which lost 5 bases and 3 bases, there was a span of 8 bases. This CDR3 is built from 12 residues. In the original analysis: Estimated nucleated cell counts came from reference gene primer amplification. The assay was immunoSEQ multiplex PCR, and TCRdb's table has in-frame clones only and misses some. Clone size and V and J calls were adopted from that table, with D and trimming inferred from the DNA. The data hold tens of thousands of clones, with around 90% observed a single time. This TCR derives from a man older than 75 with acute or convalescent COVID-19. The rearrangement uses TRBV7-2 and TRBJ2-7; D not certain. Sequenced: peripheral blood. The CDR3 nucleotides are TGTGCCAGCAGCGCAGGAAGCTACGAGCAGTACTTC. Its translation: CASSAGSYEQYF.